The 14 T cell receptor beta chains reported below all come from one sample, sequenced in a study of OX40 agonist ivuxolimab in advanced cancers. The method was immunoSEQ multiplex PCR; TCRdb's version includes in-frame clones alone and lacks a portion of them. This table has around 79,000 clones, approximately 85% appearing once. The specimen was CD4+ or CD8+ T cells sorted from blood, collected in a trial of the OX40 agonist ivuxolimab. The receptor set was obtained from an adult with an advanced solid tumor such as melanoma, head and neck, liver or kidney cancer.

V gene TRBV14 combines with J gene TRBJ2-1, with 7 bases fitting TRBD2. V lost 0 bases and J lost 3; bases outside the gene matches: 5. The CDR3 sequence is 16 residues long. Germline CDR1 reads SGHDN; CDR2 reads FVKESK. The CDR3 bases are TGTGCCAGCAGCCAAGATGGCGGGGGATACTACAATGAGCAGTTCTTC. This translates into CASSQDGGGYYNEQFF.

In nucleotides, the CDR3 is TGTGCCAGCAGCCCCGATGGGGGGAATTCACCCCTCCACTTT. Protein sequence: CASSPDGGNSPLHF. The V gene is TRBV5-4, the J gene TRBJ1-6; a possible D gene is TRBD1 (5 bases). Trimming removed 4 bases at V and 7 bases at J, with 12 bases between. Germline V gives CDR1 SGHNT, CDR2 YYREEE (reference sequence). CDR3 size: 14 residues.

The rearrangement uses TRBV5-1 and TRBJ1-1; TRBD1 aligns across 9 bases. CDR1 SGHRS and CDR2 YFSETQ come from the germline V gene. The V and J ends lost 1 base and 6 bases, in that order; junction bases with no gene match: 13. This CDR3 has 17 amino acids. The CDR3 DNA follows: TGCGCCAGCAGCTTGAACGGGGGACAGGGTGGGTTCGCTGAAGCTTTCTTT. It yields the protein CASSLNGGQGGFAEAFF.

This clone was detected only once. The chain joins TRBV19 to TRBJ1-5; possible D gene TRBD1, 5 bases. This CDR3 spans 16 amino acids. Trimming shortened V by 6 bases and J by 11 bases, and 26 bases separated the two germline ends. In germline, CDR1 is LNHDA, CDR2 SQIVND (reference sequence). The CDR3 DNA reads TGTGCCAGTAGCTCCCCAGGCAGGGATAGTAGTCTGGCCCAGCATTTT. This gives the protein CASSSPGRDSSLAQHF.

This chain joins TRBV9 and TRBJ2-1; 9 nucleotides line up with TRBD1. This CDR3 is 15 amino acids long. V shed 4 bases, J shed 7 bases, and the junction held 9 bases outside the gene matches. The V gene's germline CDR1 is SGDLS and CDR2 YYNGEE. CDR3 bases: TGTGCCAGCAGCCAAGCCGGGACAGGGTGGAATGAGCAGTTCTTC. This sequence encodes CASSQAGTGWNEQFF.

The chain links TRBV5-1 to TRBJ2-1, with 9 bases aligning to TRBD2. Trimming took 8 bases from V and 1 from J; bases not matched to a gene: 4. This CDR3 spans 14 amino acids. Looked up from germline, CDR1 is SGHRS and CDR2 is YFSETQ. CDR3 loop: CASAAGGSYNEQFF. The CDR3 nucleotides read TGCGCCAGTGCGGCGGGGGGGTCCTACAATGAGCAGTTCTTC. Using reference TRBV5-1 and TRBJ2-1 for the parts outside the CDR3, the full variable domain is KAGVTQTPRYLIKTRGQQVTLSCSPISGHRSVSWYQQTPGQGLQFLFEYFSETQRNKGNFPGRFSGRQFSNSRSEMNVSTLELGDSALYLCASAAGGSYNEQFFGPGTRLTVL.

The CDR3 DNA reads as TGCAGTGCGTCGAGTGGCTTGGGGCAGTACTTC. Its protein product is CSASSGLGQYF. The chain has TRBV20-1 and TRBJ2-7; D unclear. The CDR3 length is 11 residues. Trimming shortened V by 6 bases and J by 9 bases, and 15 bases separated the two germline ends. Germline V CDR1 and CDR2: DFQATT, SNEGSKA (reference sequence).

The genes are TRBV6-4 and TRBJ2-3, with 7 bases identical to TRBD1. This CDR3 has 13 amino acids. V lost 6 bases to trimming and J lost 3 bases; unmatched junction nucleotides: 3. Looked up from germline, CDR1 is MRHNA and CDR2 is SNTAGT. CDR3 nucleotides: TGTGCCAGCAGAGACAGGGATACAGATACGCAGTATTTT. Its protein is CASRDRDTDTQYF.

The J gene is TRBJ2-3, the V gene TRBV7-3; 10 positions match TRBD1. V was pared by 0 bases and J by 4 bases, with 4 bases of the junction left unmatched. CDR1 and CDR2 from the germline V gene are SGHTA and FQGTGA. The CDR3 extends over 16 amino acids. The CDR3 DNA follows: TGTGCCAGCAGCTTAACGAGGGACAGGGGTGCAGATACGCAGTATTTT. This codes for CASSLTRDRGADTQYF.

This clone came up once. This sequence joins TRBV6-4 and TRBJ2-3; the D gene is possibly TRBD1 (7 bases). Germline CDR1 and CDR2: MRHNA and SNTAGT. The CDR3 extends over 13 amino acids. Trimming stripped 3 bases from V and 5 bases from J, with 9 bases between. CDR3 in amino acids: CASSEQGGDTQYF. CDR3 coding DNA: TGTGCCAGCAGTGAGCAGGGGGGAGATACGCAGTATTTT.

This clone was counted once. The rearrangement joins TRBV6-1 to TRBJ2-7, with 9 bases fitting TRBD1. The CDR3 covers 17 residues. V gave up 0 bases and J gave up 2 bases; unmatched junction bases: 8. The germline V gene has CDR1 MNHNS and CDR2 SASEGT. The CDR3 sequence is CASSEAGWDRDTYEQYF. In DNA form, the CDR3 reads TGTGCCAGCAGTGAAGCGGGGTGGGACAGGGATACCTACGAGCAGTACTTC.

In its sample, this clone was seen once. The chain joins TRBV11-2 to TRBJ1-4; no definite D call. Germline loops: CDR1 SGHAT, CDR2 FQNNGV. The CDR3 contains 15 residues. V was shortened by 3 bases and J by 1 base, with 9 bases between the two germline ends. This chain's CDR3 is CASSFSGLTNEKLFF. The CDR3 bases are TGTGCCAGCAGCTTCTCCGGGCTAACTAATGAAAAACTGTTTTTT.

The gene calls are TRBV7-6 and TRBJ1-5; maybe TRBD1 (5 bases). Germline V gene lookup returns CDR1 SGHVS and CDR2 FNYEAQ. The CDR3 contains 15 residues. Between the trimmed V and J ends, which lost 1 base and 3 bases, there was a span of 10 bases. The CDR3 DNA sequence: TGTGCCAGCAGCTTAGAACGGGGCTTCAATCAGCCCCAGCATTTT. Amino acid sequence: CASSLERGFNQPQHF.

V gene TRBV15 combines with J gene TRBJ2-3; D gene uncertain. The CDR3 contains 15 residues. Trimming cost V 0 bases and J 4 bases, with 11 bases left between them. Germline assignment: CDR1 LNHNV and CDR2 YYDKDF (reference sequence). The DNA for the CDR3 is TGTGCCACCAGCAGAGATGCAGGACGTCCAGATACGCAGTATTTT. It is translated as CATSRDAGRPDTQYF.